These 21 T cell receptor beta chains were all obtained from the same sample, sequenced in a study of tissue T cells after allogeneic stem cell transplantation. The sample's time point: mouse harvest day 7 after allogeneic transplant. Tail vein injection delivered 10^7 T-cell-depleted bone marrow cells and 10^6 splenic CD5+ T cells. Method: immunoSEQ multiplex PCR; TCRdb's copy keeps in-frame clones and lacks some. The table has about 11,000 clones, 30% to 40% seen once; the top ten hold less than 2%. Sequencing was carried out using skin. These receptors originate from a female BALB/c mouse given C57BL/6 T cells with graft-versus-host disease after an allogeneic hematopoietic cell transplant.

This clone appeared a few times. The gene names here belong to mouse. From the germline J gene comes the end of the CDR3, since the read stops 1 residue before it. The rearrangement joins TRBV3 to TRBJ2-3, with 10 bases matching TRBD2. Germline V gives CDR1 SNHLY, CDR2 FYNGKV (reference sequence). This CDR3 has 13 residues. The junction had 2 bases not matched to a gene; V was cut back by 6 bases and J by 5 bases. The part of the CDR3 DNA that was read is TGTGCCAGCAGATGGGACTGGGGAGAAACGCTGTAT. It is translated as CASRWDWGETLY. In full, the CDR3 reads CASRWDWGETLYF.

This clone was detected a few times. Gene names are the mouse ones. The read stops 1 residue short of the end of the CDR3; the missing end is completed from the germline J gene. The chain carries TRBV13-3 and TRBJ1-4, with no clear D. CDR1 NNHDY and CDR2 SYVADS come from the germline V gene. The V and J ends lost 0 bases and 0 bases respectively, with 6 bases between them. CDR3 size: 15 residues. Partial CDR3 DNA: TGTGCCAGCAGTGATGCATTGCTTTCCAACGAAAGATTATTT. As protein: CASSDALLSNERLF. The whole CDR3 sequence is CASSDALLSNERLFF.

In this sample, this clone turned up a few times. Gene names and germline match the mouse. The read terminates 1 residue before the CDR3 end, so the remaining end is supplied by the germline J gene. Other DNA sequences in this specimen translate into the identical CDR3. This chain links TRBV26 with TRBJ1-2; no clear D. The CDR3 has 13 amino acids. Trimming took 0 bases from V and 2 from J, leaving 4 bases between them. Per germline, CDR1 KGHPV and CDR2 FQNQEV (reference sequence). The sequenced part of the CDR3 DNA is TGTGCCAGCAGTCTGTCGGGTAACTCCGACTACACC. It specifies CASSLSGNSDYT. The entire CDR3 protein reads CASSLSGNSDYTF. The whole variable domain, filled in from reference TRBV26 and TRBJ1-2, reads NSKVIQTPRYLVKGQGQKAKMRCIPEKGHPVVFWYQQNKNNEFKFLINFQNQEVLQQIDMTEKRFSAECPSNSPCSLEIQSSEAGDSALYLCASSLSGNSDYTFGSGTRLLVI.

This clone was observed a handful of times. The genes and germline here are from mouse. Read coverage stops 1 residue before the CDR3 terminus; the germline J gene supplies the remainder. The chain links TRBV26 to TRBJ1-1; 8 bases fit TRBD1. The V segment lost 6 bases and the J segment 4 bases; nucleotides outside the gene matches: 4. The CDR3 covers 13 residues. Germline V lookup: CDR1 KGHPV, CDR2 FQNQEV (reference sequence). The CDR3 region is CASSRTGSTEVFF. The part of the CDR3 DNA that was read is TGTGCCAGCAGCAGGACAGGGAGCACAGAAGTCTTC.

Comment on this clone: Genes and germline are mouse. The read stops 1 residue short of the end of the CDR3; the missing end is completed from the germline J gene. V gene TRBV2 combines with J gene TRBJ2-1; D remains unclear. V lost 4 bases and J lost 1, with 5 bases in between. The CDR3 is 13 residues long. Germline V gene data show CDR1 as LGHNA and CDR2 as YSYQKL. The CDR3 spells CASSLRNYAEQFF. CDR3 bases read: TGTGCCAGCAGCCTCAGGAACTATGCTGAGCAGTTC.

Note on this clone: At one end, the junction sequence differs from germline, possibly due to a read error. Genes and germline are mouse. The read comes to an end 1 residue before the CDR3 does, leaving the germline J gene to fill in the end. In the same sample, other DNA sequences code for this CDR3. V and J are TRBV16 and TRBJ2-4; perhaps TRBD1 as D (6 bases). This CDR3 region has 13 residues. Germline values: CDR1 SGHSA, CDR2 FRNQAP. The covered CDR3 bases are TGTGCAAGCAGCTCGGGACAAAAAAACACTTTGTAC. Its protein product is CASSSGQKNTLY. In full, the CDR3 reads CASSSGQKNTLYF.

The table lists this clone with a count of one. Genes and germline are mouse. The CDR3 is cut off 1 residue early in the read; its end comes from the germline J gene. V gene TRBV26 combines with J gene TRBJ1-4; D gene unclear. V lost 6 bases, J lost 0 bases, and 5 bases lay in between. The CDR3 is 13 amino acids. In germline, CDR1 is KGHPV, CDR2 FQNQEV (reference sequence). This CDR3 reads CASRQVSNERLFF. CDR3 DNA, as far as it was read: TGTGCCAGCAGGCAGGTTTCCAACGAAAGATTATTT.

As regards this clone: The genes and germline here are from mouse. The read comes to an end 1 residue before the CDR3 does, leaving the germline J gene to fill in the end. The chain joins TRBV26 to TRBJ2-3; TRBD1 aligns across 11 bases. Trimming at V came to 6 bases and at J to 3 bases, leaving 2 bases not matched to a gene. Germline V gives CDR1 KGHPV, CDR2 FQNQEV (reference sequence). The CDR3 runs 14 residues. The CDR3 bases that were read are TGTGCCAGCAGCTGGGACAGGGGGGCAGAAACGCTGTAT. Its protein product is CASSWDRGAETLY. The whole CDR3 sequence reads CASSWDRGAETLYF.

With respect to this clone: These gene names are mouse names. The sequenced CDR3 bases are TGTGCCAGCAGTGTCAAATATAACTATGCTGAGCAGTTC. Amino acid sequence: CASSVKYNYAEQF. The whole CDR3 region reads CASSVKYNYAEQFF. The genes are TRBV13-1 and TRBJ2-1; D gene uncertain. Sequencing ends 1 residue short of the CDR3 end; the germline J gene provides the rest. The V gene's germline CDR1 is NSHNY and CDR2 SYGAGN. Trimming stripped 3 bases from V and 0 bases from J, with 7 bases between. The CDR3 is made up of 14 amino acids.

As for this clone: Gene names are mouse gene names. CDR3 residues: CASSPSGGDCAETLYF. The CDR3 bases that were read are TGTGCCAGCAGTCCCTCCGGGGGTGACTGTGCAGAAACGCTGTAT. The rearrangement uses TRBV24 and TRBJ2-3; D tentatively reads TRBD1 or TRBD2 (5 bases each). The observed sequence ends 1 residue before the CDR3 terminus, with the missing tail filled in from the germline J gene. The germline gives CDR1 KGHTA, CDR2 FRNEEI. The ends were cut back, 4 bases at V and 1 base at J, with 15 bases in the middle. The CDR3 spans 16 residues.

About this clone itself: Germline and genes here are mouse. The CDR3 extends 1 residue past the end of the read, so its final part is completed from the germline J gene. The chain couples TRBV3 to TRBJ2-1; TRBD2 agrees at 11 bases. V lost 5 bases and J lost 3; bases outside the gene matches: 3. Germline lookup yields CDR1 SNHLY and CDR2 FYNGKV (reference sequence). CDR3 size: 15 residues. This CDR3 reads CASSPTGGGYAEQFF. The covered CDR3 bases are TGTGCCAGCAGCCCGACTGGGGGGGGCTATGCTGAGCAGTTC.

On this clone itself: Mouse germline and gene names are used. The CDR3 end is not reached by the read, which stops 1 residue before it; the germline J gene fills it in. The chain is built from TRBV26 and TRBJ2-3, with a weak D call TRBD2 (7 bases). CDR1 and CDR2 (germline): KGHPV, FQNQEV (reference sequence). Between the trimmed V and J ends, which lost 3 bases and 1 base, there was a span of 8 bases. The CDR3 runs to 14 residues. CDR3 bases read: TGTGCCAGCAGTCTAGGGGGGCGTGCAGAAACGCTGTAT. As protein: CASSLGGRAETLY. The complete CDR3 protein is CASSLGGRAETLYF.

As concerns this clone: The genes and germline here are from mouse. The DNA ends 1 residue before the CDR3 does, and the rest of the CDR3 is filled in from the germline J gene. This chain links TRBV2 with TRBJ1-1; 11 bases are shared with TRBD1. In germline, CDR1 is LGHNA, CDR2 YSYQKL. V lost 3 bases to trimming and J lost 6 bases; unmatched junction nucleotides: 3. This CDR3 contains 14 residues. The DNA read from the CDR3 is TGTGCCAGCAGCCAGAGGACAGGGGGCTCAGAAGTCTTC. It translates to CASSQRTGGSEVF. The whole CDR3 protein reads CASSQRTGGSEVFF. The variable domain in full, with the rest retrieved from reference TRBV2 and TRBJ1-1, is DPKIIQKPKYLVAVTGSEKILICEQYLGHNAMYWYRQSAKKPLEFMFSYSYQKLMDNQTASSRFQPQSSKKNHLDLQITALKPDDSATYFCASSQRTGGSEVFFGKGTRLTVV.

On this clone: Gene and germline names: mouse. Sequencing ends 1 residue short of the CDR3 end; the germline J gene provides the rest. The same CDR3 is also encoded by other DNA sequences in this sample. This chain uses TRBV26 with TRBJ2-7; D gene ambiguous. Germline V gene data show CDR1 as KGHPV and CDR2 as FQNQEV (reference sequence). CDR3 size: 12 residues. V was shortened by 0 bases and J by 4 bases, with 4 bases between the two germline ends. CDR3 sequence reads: CASSLSSYEQYF. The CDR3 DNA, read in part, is TGTGCCAGCAGTCTGTCGTCATATGAACAGTAC.

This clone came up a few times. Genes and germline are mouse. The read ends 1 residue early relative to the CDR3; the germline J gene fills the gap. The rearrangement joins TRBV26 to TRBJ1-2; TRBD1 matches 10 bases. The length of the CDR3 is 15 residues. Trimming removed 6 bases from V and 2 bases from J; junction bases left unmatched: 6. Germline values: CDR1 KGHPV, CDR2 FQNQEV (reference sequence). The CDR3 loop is CASRGTGVENSDYTF. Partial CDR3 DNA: TGTGCCAGCAGGGGGACAGGGGTAGAGAACTCCGACTACACC.

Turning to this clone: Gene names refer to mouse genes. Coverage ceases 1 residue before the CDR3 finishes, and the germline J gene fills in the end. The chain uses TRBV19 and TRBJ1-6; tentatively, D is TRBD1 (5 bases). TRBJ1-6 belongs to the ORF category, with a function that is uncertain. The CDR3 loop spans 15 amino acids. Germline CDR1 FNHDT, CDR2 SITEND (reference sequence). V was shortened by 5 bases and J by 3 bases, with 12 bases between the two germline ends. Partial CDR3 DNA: TGTGCCAGCAGCCTGGGACGGGACTATAATTCGCCCCTCTAC. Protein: CASSLGRDYNSPLY. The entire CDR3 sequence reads CASSLGRDYNSPLYF.

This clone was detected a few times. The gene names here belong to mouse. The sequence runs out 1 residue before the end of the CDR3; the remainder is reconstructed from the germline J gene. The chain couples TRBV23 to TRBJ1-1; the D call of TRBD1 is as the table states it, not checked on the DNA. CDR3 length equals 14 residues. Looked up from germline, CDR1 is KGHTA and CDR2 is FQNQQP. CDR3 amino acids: CSSSQSTANTEVFF. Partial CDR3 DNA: TGCTCCAGCAGTCAATCTACAGCAAACACAGAAGTCTTC.

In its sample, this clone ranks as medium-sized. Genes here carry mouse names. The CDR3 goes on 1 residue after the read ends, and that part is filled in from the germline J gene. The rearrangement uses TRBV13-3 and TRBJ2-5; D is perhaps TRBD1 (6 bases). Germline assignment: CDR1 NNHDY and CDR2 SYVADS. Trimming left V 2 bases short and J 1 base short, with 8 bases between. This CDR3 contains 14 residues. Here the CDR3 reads CASSEGGHQDTQYF. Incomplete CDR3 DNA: TGTGCCAGCAGTGAAGGGGGTCACCAAGACACCCAGTAC.

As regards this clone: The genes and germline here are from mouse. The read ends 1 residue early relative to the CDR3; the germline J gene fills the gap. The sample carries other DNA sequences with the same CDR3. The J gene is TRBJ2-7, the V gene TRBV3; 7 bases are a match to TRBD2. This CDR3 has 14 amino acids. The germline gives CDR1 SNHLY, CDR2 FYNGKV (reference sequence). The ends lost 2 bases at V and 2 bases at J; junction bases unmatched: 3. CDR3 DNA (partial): TGTGCCAGCAGCTTAAGACTGGGCGCCTATGAACAGTAC. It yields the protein CASSLRLGAYEQY. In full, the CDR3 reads CASSLRLGAYEQYF.

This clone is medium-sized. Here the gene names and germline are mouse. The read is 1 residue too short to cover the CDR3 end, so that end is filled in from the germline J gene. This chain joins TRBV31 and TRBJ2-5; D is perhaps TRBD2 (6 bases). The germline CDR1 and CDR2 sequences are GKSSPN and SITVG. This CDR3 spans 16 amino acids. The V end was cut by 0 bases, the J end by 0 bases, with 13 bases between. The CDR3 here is CAWSLEAGANQDTQYF. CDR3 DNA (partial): TGTGCCTGGAGTCTAGAGGCTGGGGCTAACCAAGACACCCAGTAC.

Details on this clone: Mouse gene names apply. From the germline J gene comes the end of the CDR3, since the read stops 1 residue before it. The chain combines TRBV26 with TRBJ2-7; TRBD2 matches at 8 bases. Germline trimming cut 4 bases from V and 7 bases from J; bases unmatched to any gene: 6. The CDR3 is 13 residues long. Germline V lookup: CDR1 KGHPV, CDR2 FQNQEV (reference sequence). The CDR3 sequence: CASSRGGAPEQYF. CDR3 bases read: TGTGCCAGCAGTCGCGGGGGGGCGCCGGAACAGTAC.